One T cell receptor beta chain is described in this entry. This sample is part of a study of T cells expressing NK-cell markers. TCRdb reprocessed the 5' RACE reads and stores each CDR3 protein as one record, lacking DNA. In all, the sample yields some 390,000 distinct CDR3 sequences. Germline V gives CDR1 MNHEY, CDR2 SVGAGI. CDR3 length equals 17 residues. V usage is TRBV6-5 and J usage is TRBJ2-1; there is no DNA to check the TCRdb D call of TRBD2. Sequenced input: blood T cells: a sorted CD56 or NKG2C T cell subset, CD4+ or CD8+ T cells, or bulk PBMC T cells (not recorded which). The clonotype comes from a woman aged 45-65 years in good health. CDR3 loop: CASSYSSGTSALNEQFF.